The clone carrying this T cell receptor (beta chain) was detected only a few times. Antigen: not known. The V segment lost 0 bases and the J segment 5 bases; nucleotides outside the gene matches: 8. CDR3 length: 17 amino acids. Germline-derived CDR1 and CDR2 are MNHNY and SVGAGI (reference sequence). The TCR beta cDNA libraries carried unique molecular identifiers. Each CDR3 protein gets one entry after TCRdb re-called the PCR reads with MiXCR. The profile covers fewer than 600,000 distinct CDR3 sequences, with over 35% appearing a single time and around 10% taken by the ten largest. The source of the sample is a study of post-analysis software for immune sequencing data. Study-level results: Comparison of patients with controls showed about 5 TRBV segments more frequent in patients, TRBV5-6, TRBV5-1 and TRBV20-1 among them. A significant reduction in normalized Chao1 diversity was observed in multiple sclerosis patients versus controls. Samples made in the same batch grouped tightly together by F measure.

The sequenced sample was blood. This chain connects TRBV6-6 to TRBJ2-5; 11 bases agree with TRBD1. The sequence was obtained from a girl between 5 and 17 years old with multiple sclerosis. The CDR3 loop is CASSYSNKGQGGETQYF. CDR3 DNA sequence: TGTGCCAGCAGTTACTCGAATAAGGGACAGGGGGGGGAGACCCAGTACTTC.